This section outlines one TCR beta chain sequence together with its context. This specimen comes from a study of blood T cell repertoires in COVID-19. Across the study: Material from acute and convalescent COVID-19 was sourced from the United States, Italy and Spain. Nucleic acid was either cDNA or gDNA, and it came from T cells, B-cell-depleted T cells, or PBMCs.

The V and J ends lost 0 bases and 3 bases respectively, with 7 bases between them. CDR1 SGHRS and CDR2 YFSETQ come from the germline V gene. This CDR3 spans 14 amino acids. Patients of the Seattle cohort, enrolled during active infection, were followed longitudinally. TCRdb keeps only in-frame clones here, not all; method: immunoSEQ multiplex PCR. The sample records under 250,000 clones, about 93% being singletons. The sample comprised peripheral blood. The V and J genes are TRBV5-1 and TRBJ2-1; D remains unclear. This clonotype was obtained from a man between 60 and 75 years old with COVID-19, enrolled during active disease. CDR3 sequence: CASSLENSYNEQFF. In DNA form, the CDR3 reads TGCGCCAGCAGCTTGGAGAACAGCTACAATGAGCAGTTCTTC.